Presented here are 27 T cell receptor beta chains from one specimen sequenced in a study of identical twins. Each CDR3 protein gets one entry after TCRdb re-called the 5' RACE reads with MiXCR. The repertoire includes 200,000 to 300,000 distinct CDR3 sequences, 6% to 8.5% of them detected once, and roughly 5.4% sits in the top ten. These data were likewise used in another study, on yellow fever vaccine responses in identical twins.

The specimen was CD8+ T cells sorted from blood. These TCRs come from a woman aged 18 to 35 in good health.

This clonotype came up many times. The V gene is TRBV12-3 or TRBV12-4, the J gene TRBJ2-7; TRBD2 matches at 7 bases. Losses at the gene ends were 0 bases for V and 5 bases for J; bases not matched to a gene: 4. CDR3 length: 14 amino acids. The CDR3 here is CASSLAGGPNEQYF. The CDR3 coding sequence is TGTGCCAGCAGTTTAGCGGGAGGGCCTAACGAGCAGTACTTC.

In regard to this clonotype: A much larger clone differs from this one at a single base, so this may be a read error. The chain recombines TRBV29-1 with TRBJ1-2, with unresolved D. The CDR3 spans 11 residues. V was trimmed by 1 base and J by 5 bases, leaving 5 bases between them. Germline CDR1 and CDR2: SQVTM and ANQGSEA. DNA of the CDR3: TGCAGCGTTGAAGTGAGATATGGCTACACCTTC. It yields the protein CSVEVRYGYTF. Looking up the rest from reference TRBV29-1 and TRBJ1-2 gives the full variable domain: SAVISQKPSRDICQRGTSLTIQCQVDSQVTMMFWYRQQPGQSLTLIATANQGSEATYESGFVIDKFPISRPNLTFSTLTVSNMSPEDSSIYLCSVEVRYGYTFGSGTRLTVV.

The rearrangement joins TRBV4-1 to TRBJ2-2, with TRBD2 matching 12 bases. Trimming removed 4 bases from V and 5 bases from J; junction bases left unmatched: 2. The CDR3 sequence is 15 residues long. Per germline, CDR1 MGHRA and CDR2 YSYEKL. The CDR3 DNA sequence: TGCGCCAGCAGCCTTGGGACTAGCGGGACCGGGGAGCTGTTTTTT. Protein sequence: CASSLGTSGTGELFF.

The chain is built from TRBV10-3 and TRBJ1-2; D might be TRBD1 (5 bases). CDR3 length: 16 residues. The germline V gene encodes CDR1 ENHRY and CDR2 SYGVKD. Trimming shortened V by 2 bases and J by 2 bases, and 15 bases separated the two germline ends. DNA of the CDR3: TGTGCCATCAGTGAGCCTAACAGGAAGGCAAACTATGGCTACACCTTC. It encodes CAISEPNRKANYGYTF.

The V gene is TRBV4-1, the J gene TRBJ2-7; D possibly corresponds to TRBD2 (6 bases). Germline V gives CDR1 MGHRA, CDR2 YSYEKL. The germline V and J ends were trimmed by 8 bases and 2 bases, with 19 bases remaining between them. The CDR3 loop spans 15 amino acids. CDR3 amino acids: CASQPFVRGTYEQYF. The DNA of the CDR3 is TGCGCCAGCCAGCCGTTCGTGCGGGGCACCTACGAGCAGTACTTC.

This clonotype has a handful of counts. This sequence joins TRBV11-2 and TRBJ2-6; the match to TRBD2 covers 7 bases. V lost 2 bases to trimming and J lost 0 bases; unmatched junction nucleotides: 16. The CDR3 loop spans 21 amino acids. CDR1 is SGHAT and CDR2 is FQNNGV in the germline V gene. CDR3 protein: CASSLNPRLGGLISGANVLTF. The CDR3 DNA is TGTGCCAGCAGCTTAAATCCCCGGTTGGGGGGGTTAATCTCTGGGGCCAACGTCCTGACTTTC.

The table lists this clonotype with a few counts. The gene calls are TRBV2 and TRBJ2-1; the match to TRBD2 covers 9 bases. V shed 4 bases and J 0 bases; nucleotides not matched to a gene: 7. CDR1 SNHLY and CDR2 FYNNEI come from the germline V gene. This CDR3 has 17 residues. The CDR3 sequence: CASSGGLAGSSYNEQFF. The CDR3 DNA is TGTGCCAGCAGTGGAGGTCTAGCGGGAAGCTCCTACAATGAGCAGTTCTTC.

This chain connects TRBV2 to TRBJ1-1; TRBD1 agrees at 9 bases. The V gene end was trimmed by 6 bases and the J gene end by 1 base; junction bases not matched to a gene: 3. The CDR3 sequence is 14 residues long. CDR1 and CDR2 (germline): SNHLY, FYNNEI. CDR3 region: CASREDRGNTEAFF. CDR3 DNA: TGTGCCAGCAGGGAGGACAGGGGGAACACTGAAGCTTTCTTT.

This chain uses TRBV2 with TRBJ2-7, with 8 positions matching TRBD2. Germline V gene data show CDR1 as SNHLY and CDR2 as FYNNEI. This CDR3 comprises 14 residues. The ends lost 8 bases at V and 7 bases at J; junction bases unmatched: 13. The CDR3 DNA is TGTGCCAGCCCGGGTCGTCGGGAGGGGGATGAGCAGTACTTC. As protein: CASPGRREGDEQYF.

This clonotype occurred a few times. This chain joins TRBV10-2 and TRBJ2-1; D unclear. This CDR3 contains 13 residues. Trimming took 6 bases from V and 6 from J, leaving 12 bases between them. Germline-derived CDR1 and CDR2 are WSHSY and SAAADI. The CDR3 sequence is CASSTGTGNEQFF. The CDR3 nucleotides are TGCGCCAGCAGCACCGGAACGGGCAATGAGCAGTTCTTC.

This chain uses TRBV5-1 with TRBJ2-3, with a weak D call TRBD2 (6 bases). The CDR3 sequence is 16 residues long. CDR1 and CDR2 (germline): SGHRS, YFSETQ. Trimming took off 4 bases at V and 3 bases at J, with 18 bases between the two ends. CDR3 residues: CASSGPGEWGTDTQYF. The CDR3 coding sequence is TGCGCCAGCAGCGGACCGGGGGAGTGGGGTACAGATACGCAGTATTTT.

This clonotype came up a few times. This chain uses TRBV7-9 with TRBJ2-2; D call uncertain. V gave up 5 bases and J gave up 2 bases, with 15 bases separating them. This CDR3 is built from 16 residues. Per the germline V gene, CDR1 is SEHNR and CDR2 is FQNEAQ (reference sequence). The CDR3 is CASSHPTRPNTGELFF. The DNA for the CDR3 is TGTGCCAGCAGCCACCCTACTCGACCCAACACCGGGGAGCTGTTTTTT.

This clonotype turned up a few times. The CDR3 protein is CASRPLVSYEQYF. DNA of the CDR3: TGTGCCAGCAGGCCACTAGTCTCCTACGAGCAGTACTTC. The chain couples TRBV11-2 to TRBJ2-7; a possible D gene is TRBD2 (5 bases). Germline V CDR1 and CDR2: SGHAT, FQNNGV. CDR3 length equals 13 residues. V was pared by 6 bases and J by 0 bases, with 9 bases between.

The gene calls are TRBV11-2 and TRBJ2-1, with TRBD2 matching over 9 bases. Trimming removed 4 bases from V and 6 bases from J; junction bases left unmatched: 10. Germline lookup yields CDR1 SGHAT and CDR2 FQNNGV. The CDR3 has 16 residues. The CDR3 DNA is TGTGCCAGCAGCTATCACGGCGGGGGGGCGTCCAATGAGCAGTTCTTC. Protein product: CASSYHGGGASNEQFF.

The V call is TRBV5-6, the J call TRBJ2-3, with a possible D match to TRBD2 (6 bases). Deletions cut 3 bases from V and 3 bases from J, with 14 bases between. The CDR3 extends over 15 amino acids. Germline loops: CDR1 SGHDT, CDR2 YYEEEE. DNA of the CDR3: TGTGCCAGCAGCTCCTGGGGAGGCGGGACAGATACGCAGTATTTT. Amino acid sequence: CASSSWGGGTDTQYF.

This clonotype was counted a few times. This chain uses TRBV14 with TRBJ1-1, with a tentative D call TRBD1 (6 bases). Germline lookup yields CDR1 SGHDN and CDR2 FVKESK. The CDR3 extends over 13 amino acids. V lost 4 bases to trimming and J lost 8 bases, with 14 bases between them. The CDR3 DNA follows: TGTGCCAGCAGCCCACGGACAGTGGAGGAAGCTTTCTTT. Protein sequence: CASSPRTVEEAFF.

The sample holds many counts of this clonotype. J is TRBJ2-1 and V is TRBV7-9; D is undetermined. This CDR3 region has 14 residues. V shed 7 bases and J shed 0 bases, with 10 bases lying between them. Per germline, CDR1 SEHNR and CDR2 FQNEAQ (reference sequence). CDR3 bases: TGTGCCAGCACCTCAGGTGCCTCCTACAATGAGCAGTTCTTC. Translated: CASTSGASYNEQFF. The full variable domain, completed using reference TRBV7-9 and TRBJ2-1, is DTGVSQNPRHKITKRGQNVTFRCDPISEHNRLYWYRQTLGQGPEFLTYFQNEAQLEKSRLLSDRFSAERPKGSFSTLEIQRTEQGDSAMYLCASTSGASYNEQFFGPGTRLTVL.

This clonotype was observed a handful of times. The V gene is TRBV4-1, the J gene TRBJ1-5; D not resolved. Germline loops: CDR1 MGHRA, CDR2 YSYEKL. Trimming cost V 0 bases and J 7 bases, with 4 bases left between them. This CDR3 is 12 amino acids long. CDR3 coding DNA: TGCGCCAGCAGCCAAGATGGACAGCCCCAGCATTTT. This translates into CASSQDGQPQHF.

This clonotype was observed at least ten times. The rearrangement links TRBV2 to TRBJ2-1, with D perhaps matching TRBD2 (5 bases). CDR1 and CDR2 (germline): SNHLY, FYNNEI. The CDR3 loop spans 13 amino acids. Trimming cost V 4 bases and J 9 bases, with 13 bases left between them. The CDR3 bases are TGTGCCAGCAGTGGTTTGGCGGGTGGTGAGCAGTTCTTC. It yields the protein CASSGLAGGEQFF.

This rearrangement joins TRBV3-1 to TRBJ2-1; 7 nucleotides match TRBD2. Germline V gene data show CDR1 as LGHDT and CDR2 as YNNKEL (reference sequence). Trimming at V came to 3 bases and at J to 3 bases, leaving 2 bases not matched to a gene. This CDR3 is built from 14 residues. The CDR3 spells CASSQGGSYNEQFF. The CDR3 DNA is TGTGCCAGCAGCCAGGGCGGGAGCTACAATGAGCAGTTCTTC.

This clonotype was observed a few times. The chain joins TRBV4-1 to TRBJ2-7; maybe TRBD1 (6 bases). The germline V gene has CDR1 MGHRA and CDR2 YSYEKL. V lost 0 bases to trimming and J lost 3 bases, with 15 bases between them. The length of the CDR3 is 16 residues. The CDR3 here is CASSQERQGRFYEQYF. The CDR3, as DNA: TGCGCCAGCAGCCAAGAACGCCAGGGGAGATTCTACGAGCAGTACTTC.

This clonotype has at least ten counts. V and J are TRBV2 and TRBJ2-2, with D hard to call. The length of the CDR3 is 15 residues. Per germline, CDR1 SNHLY and CDR2 FYNNEI. V lost 1 base and J 2 bases, leaving 8 bases between the germline ends. Here the CDR3 DNA reads TGTGCCAGCAGTGAAGTGGCTCGAAACACCGGGGAGCTGTTTTTT. Its protein is CASSEVARNTGELFF.

This clonotype was observed a handful of times. The rearrangement joins TRBV20-1 to TRBJ2-3; D might be TRBD1 (6 bases). Germline V gene lookup returns CDR1 DFQATT and CDR2 SNEGSKA (reference sequence). The CDR3 contains 16 residues. V gave up 1 base and J gave up 0 bases, with 14 bases separating them. Here the CDR3 reads CSARGGTTSSTDTQYF. CDR3 nucleotide sequence: TGCAGTGCTAGAGGGGGGACAACTTCTAGCACAGATACGCAGTATTTT.

V and J are TRBV29-1 and TRBJ2-1, with D perhaps TRBD1 (5 bases). This CDR3 is built from 15 residues. V was trimmed by 4 bases and J by 0 bases, leaving 13 bases between them. Germline assignment: CDR1 SQVTM and CDR2 ANQGSEA. The CDR3 loop reads CSVVADSSSYNEQFF. CDR3 DNA: TGCAGCGTTGTAGCAGACAGTAGCTCCTACAATGAGCAGTTCTTC.

The genes are TRBV5-1 and TRBJ2-7; D is ambiguous. With 0 bases removed from V and 6 bases from J, the gap between germline ends came to 10 bases. This CDR3 has 13 amino acids. Germline-derived CDR1 and CDR2 are SGHRS and YFSETQ. CDR3 sequence: CASSLGRCGEQYV. Written as DNA, the CDR3 is TGCGCCAGCAGCTTGGGCAGGTGCGGCGAGCAGTACGTC.

This clonotype has at least ten counts. This chain joins TRBV29-1 and TRBJ2-2; D gene unclear. The germline V and J ends were trimmed by 1 base and 3 bases, with 3 bases remaining between them. The CDR3 extends over 12 amino acids. Germline-derived CDR1 and CDR2 are SQVTM and ANQGSEA. The CDR3 nucleotides are TGCAGCGTTGAAGTGGACACCGGGGAGCTGTTTTTT. Protein product: CSVEVDTGELFF.

This clonotype was found many times. The rearrangement links TRBV4-1 to TRBJ2-7; 8 bases are shared with TRBD1. The germline V gene encodes CDR1 MGHRA and CDR2 YSYEKL. With V trimmed by 4 bases and J by 0 bases, 8 bases remained unmatched. CDR3 length: 16 residues. CDR3 sequence reads: CASSPRTGGSSYEQYV. CDR3 DNA sequence: TGCGCCAGCAGCCCAAGAACAGGGGGTAGCTCCTACGAGCAGTACGTC.